This T cell receptor beta chain came from a study of cytomegalovirus exposure and HLA in healthy donors. Regarding the study as a whole: There were a few CMV-associated chains whose specificity for CMV antigens was confirmed in vitro.

A remark on this clone: Its target is not known.

It was with 60 Vbeta and 13 Jbeta primers that the PCR ran. The method was immunoSEQ multiplex PCR; TCRdb's version includes in-frame clones alone and lacks a portion of them. The top ten hold 2.1% of the sample, which has about 190,000 clones, 75% to 80% seen once. The TCR comes from a young woman in good health and CMV-seropositive. The sequenced sample was PBMCs.

Here the CDR3 reads CASSIRGSSYEQYF. CDR3 bases: TGTGCCAGTAGTATACGGGGTTCCTCCTACGAGCAGTACTTC. The chain recombines TRBV19 with TRBJ2-7, with D possibly TRBD2 on 5 matching bases. The CDR3 loop spans 14 amino acids. V was shortened by 2 bases and J by 0 bases, with 8 bases between the two germline ends. CDR1 is LNHDA and CDR2 is SQIVND in the germline V gene (reference sequence).